Each of the 32 T cell receptor beta chains below was sequenced from the same sample in a study of blood T cell repertoires in COVID-19. TCRdb's table, derived via immunoSEQ multiplex PCR, lists solely in-frame clones and lacks some. This sample has about 150,000 clones, with around 85% found just once. Sample: peripheral blood. All receptors derive from a man aged 55 to 69 with COVID-19, enrolled during active disease.

This clone showed up just a few times. The chain's CDR3 is CASSQDTAGESDTQYF. The CDR3 coding sequence is TGTGCCAGCAGCCAAGATACAGCGGGGGAATCAGATACGCAGTATTTT. The genes are TRBV4-2 and TRBJ2-3; TRBD2 matches 8 bases. This CDR3 has 16 residues. J lost 4 bases, V lost 0 bases, and 6 bases had no gene match. Germline loops: CDR1 LGHNA, CDR2 YNFKEQ.

This chain links TRBV7-8 with TRBJ2-3; 12 nucleotides match TRBD2. V was pared by 5 bases and J by 5 bases, with 2 bases of the junction left unmatched. Per germline, CDR1 SGHVS and CDR2 FQNEAQ. The CDR3 consists of 14 residues. The CDR3 sequence is CASSRLAGVDTQYF. Written as DNA, the CDR3 is TGTGCCAGCAGCCGACTAGCGGGGGTAGATACGCAGTATTTT.

This chain joins TRBV25-1 and TRBJ2-3, with D perhaps TRBD2 (5 bases). V was trimmed by 8 bases and J by 4 bases, leaving 16 bases between them. Germline CDR1 reads MGHDK; CDR2 reads SYGVNS. This CDR3 is built from 14 residues. The CDR3 DNA reads as TGTGCCAGCCAGGAGGCAGGTGAGGCAGATACGCAGTATTTT. It codes for CASQEAGEADTQYF.

This chain joins TRBV24-1 and TRBJ2-7, with D possibly TRBD2 on 6 matching bases. From germline, CDR1 is KGHDR and CDR2 SFDVKD. The V end was cut by 2 bases, the J end by 10 bases, with 11 bases between. CDR3 length: 12 amino acids. The CDR3 loop is CATSDSRGGQYF. DNA for the CDR3: TGTGCCACCAGTGATTCCCGGGGAGGCCAGTACTTC.

This rearrangement joins TRBV19 to TRBJ2-1; perhaps TRBD1 as D (6 bases). CDR3 length equals 14 residues. Deletions cut 9 bases from V and 7 bases from J, with 19 bases between. Germline values: CDR1 LNHDA, CDR2 SQIVND (reference sequence). CDR3: CASRPNYQGNEQFF. The CDR3 coding sequence is TGTGCCAGCAGACCGAATTATCAGGGGAATGAGCAGTTCTTC.

The chain is built from TRBV15 and TRBJ1-4, with D unresolved. This CDR3 contains 15 residues. The germline gives CDR1 LNHNV, CDR2 YYDKDF (reference sequence). Between the trimmed V and J ends, which lost 1 base and 3 bases, there was a span of 9 bases. CDR3 residues: CATSRAGTANEKLFF. The CDR3 DNA follows: TGTGCCACCAGCAGAGCAGGCACAGCTAATGAAAAACTGTTTTTT.

A single count supports this clone. The chain is built from TRBV7-9 and TRBJ2-1; D remains ambiguous. With 4 bases removed from V and 0 bases from J, the gap between germline ends came to 10 bases. CDR1 is SEHNR, CDR2 FQNEAQ, per germline (reference sequence). The CDR3 length is 15 residues. The CDR3 loop reads CASSYRVGSYNEQFF. For the CDR3, the DNA is TGTGCCAGCAGCTACCGGGTTGGCTCCTACAATGAGCAGTTCTTC.

The chain couples TRBV20-1 to TRBJ1-3; 7 bases agree with TRBD1. The V gene's germline CDR1 is DFQATT and CDR2 SNEGSKA (reference sequence). There are 11 residues in the CDR3. The V gene end was trimmed by 5 bases and the J gene end by 14 bases; junction bases not matched to a gene: 9. The CDR3 region is CSAAGQVALYF. In DNA form, the CDR3 reads TGCAGTGCTGCAGGACAGGTGGCCTTATATTTT.

Only a few counts were recorded for this clone. This chain uses TRBV5-1 with TRBJ1-4; D gene unclear. Germline assignment: CDR1 SGHRS and CDR2 YFSETQ. V dropped 4 bases and J dropped 7 bases, with 17 bases sitting between them. The CDR3 runs to 15 residues. In DNA, the CDR3 is TGCGCCAGCAGCCCGCATGACGGGGTTGGTGAAAAACTGTTTTTT. Translation: CASSPHDGVGEKLFF.

V and J are TRBV11-3 and TRBJ2-1; D is possibly TRBD2 (5 bases). The CDR3 loop spans 13 amino acids. The V gene's germline CDR1 is SGHNT and CDR2 YENEEA. Deletions cut 3 bases from V and 9 bases from J, with 12 bases between. CDR3 sequence (DNA): TGTGCCAGCAGCTTCGAGGGATCAGGTGAGCAGTTCTTC. Its translation: CASSFEGSGEQFF.

V usage is TRBV28 and J usage is TRBJ1-6; 10 bases are shared with TRBD1. The CDR3 extends over 18 amino acids. The junction had 12 bases not matched to a gene; V was cut back by 3 bases and J by 7 bases. CDR1 is MDHEN, CDR2 SYDVKM, per germline. DNA of the CDR3: TGTGCCAGCAGTTTTACTCTACTGCCGGGACAGGGGAATTCACCCCTCCACTTT. Translating gives CASSFTLLPGQGNSPLHF.

This clone was recorded once. The chain joins TRBV18 to TRBJ2-3, with D possibly matching TRBD2 (7 bases). Germline CDR1 KGHSH, CDR2 LQKENI. The CDR3 is 17 amino acids. V was pared by 4 bases and J by 3 bases, with 20 bases between. This CDR3 is CASSLIPGGLLTDTQYF. CDR3 coding DNA: TGTGCCAGCTCACTAATCCCGGGGGGCCTCTTGACAGATACGCAGTATTTT.

J is TRBJ1-1 and V is TRBV5-1; D call uncertain. This CDR3 is built from 15 residues. Germline V gene data show CDR1 as SGHRS and CDR2 as YFSETQ. Trimming left V 0 bases short and J 3 bases short, with 12 bases between. The CDR3 DNA reads TGCGCCAGCAGCTTGGTCCCCCGGCAGGACACTGAAGCTTTCTTT. It specifies CASSLVPRQDTEAFF.

The chain carries TRBV5-1 and TRBJ2-7; D is perhaps TRBD1 (6 bases). Germline CDR1 is SGHRS and CDR2 is YFSETQ. The germline V and J ends were trimmed by 1 base and 0 bases, with 8 bases remaining between them. This CDR3 region has 14 residues. The CDR3 loop is CASSLTGSSYEQYF. CDR3 in DNA: TGCGCCAGCAGCTTGACAGGGAGCTCCTACGAGCAGTACTTC. The variable domain in full, completed from reference TRBV5-1 and TRBJ2-7, reads KAGVTQTPRYLIKTRGQQVTLSCSPISGHRSVSWYQQTPGQGLQFLFEYFSETQRNKGNFPGRFSGRQFSNSRSEMNVSTLELGDSALYLCASSLTGSSYEQYFGPGTRLTVT.

The J gene is TRBJ1-5, the V gene TRBV19; the D is unclear. CDR1 is LNHDA, CDR2 SQIVND, per germline (reference sequence). The V and J ends lost 5 bases and 7 bases respectively, with 18 bases between them. CDR3 size: 15 residues. The CDR3 nucleotides read TGTGCCAGTAGTCCCGAGACGGGGTGGGGACAGCCCCAGCATTTT. As protein: CASSPETGWGQPQHF.

This chain connects TRBV27 to TRBJ2-7, with D tentatively TRBD1 (5 bases). With 4 bases removed from V and 1 base from J, the gap between germline ends came to 8 bases. There are 13 residues in the CDR3. CDR1 MNHEY and CDR2 SMNVEV come from the germline V gene (reference sequence). The CDR3 reads CASSSQVSYEQYF. CDR3 bases: TGTGCCAGCAGTTCACAGGTTTCCTACGAGCAGTACTTC.

V is TRBV3-1 (or the pseudogene TRBV3-2) and J is TRBJ1-3; TRBD1 agrees at 10 bases. CDR1 and CDR2 from the germline V gene are LGHDT and YNNKEL (reference sequence). The trim removed 3 bases at V and 3 bases at J, leaving 5 bases unmatched. The CDR3 has 16 residues. CDR3 sequence reads: CASSQATGGGGNTIYF. CDR3 coding DNA: TGTGCCAGCAGCCAGGCGACAGGGGGCGGTGGAAACACCATATATTTT.

The J gene is TRBJ2-2, the V gene TRBV7-9; D may be TRBD1 (5 bases). Trimming stripped 2 bases from V and 2 bases from J, with 12 bases between. The CDR3 totals 16 residues. Germline CDR1 SEHNR, CDR2 FQNEAQ (reference sequence). The CDR3 spells CASSLFQGSNTGELFF. The CDR3 nucleotides are TGTGCCAGCAGCTTATTTCAGGGATCAAACACCGGGGAGCTGTTTTTT.

The chain links TRBV5-1 to TRBJ1-4; D perhaps matches TRBD1 (6 bases). Per germline, CDR1 SGHRS and CDR2 YFSETQ. With 0 bases removed from V and 3 bases from J, the gap between germline ends came to 15 bases. This CDR3 region has 17 residues. The CDR3 spells CASSLAGTLRSNEKLFF. The CDR3, as DNA: TGCGCCAGCAGCTTGGCCGGGACACTGAGGTCTAATGAAAAACTGTTTTTT.

The chain combines TRBV20-1 with TRBJ1-3, with TRBD1 matching 10 bases. The CDR3 contains 15 residues. Germline CDR1 and CDR2: DFQATT and SNEGSKA (reference sequence). J gave up 2 bases and V 3 bases, and 4 bases lay outside the gene matches. This chain's CDR3 is CSASGGTGAGNTIYF. The DNA of the CDR3 is TGCAGTGCTAGTGGAGGGACAGGGGCTGGAAACACCATATATTTT.

The chain recombines TRBV6-6 with TRBJ1-2, with 7 bases matching TRBD1. Germline V lookup: CDR1 MNHNY, CDR2 SVGAGI (reference sequence). Trimming at V came to 0 bases and at J to 8 bases, leaving 12 bases not matched to a gene. The CDR3 runs to 16 residues. The CDR3 region is CASSYSRQGVKGGYTF. In DNA form, the CDR3 reads TGTGCCAGCAGTTACTCGCGACAGGGAGTAAAAGGAGGCTACACCTTC.

The CDR3 DNA follows: TGTGCCAGCAGCCCCCCAGGGTATCAGGGTGAGACCCAGTACTTC. Amino acids: CASSPPGYQGETQYF. The rearrangement joins TRBV3-1 (or the pseudogene TRBV3-2) to TRBJ2-5; possibly TRBD1 for D (5 bases). The CDR3 spans 15 residues. V was shortened by 4 bases and J by 5 bases, with 17 bases between the two germline ends. Germline V gene lookup returns CDR1 LGHDT and CDR2 YNNKEL (reference sequence).

This clone was seen more than once but under ten times. CDR3 DNA sequence: TGTGCCAGCAGCTGGGACAGCACGACCGAGCAGTACTTC. Its protein is CASSWDSTTEQYF. The V gene is TRBV6-5, the J gene TRBJ2-7; TRBD1 matches at 7 bases. In germline, CDR1 is MNHEY, CDR2 SVGAGI. This CDR3 region has 13 residues. V was pared by 6 bases and J by 6 bases, with 8 bases of the junction left unmatched.

The chain joins TRBV7-3 to TRBJ2-1, with 7 bases fitting TRBD1. Germline V gene data show CDR1 as SGHTA and CDR2 as FQGTGA. CDR3 length equals 16 residues. V shed 5 bases and J 0 bases; nucleotides not matched to a gene: 7. The CDR3 is CASSPMGQSSYNEQFF. The CDR3 region has the DNA TGTGCCAGCAGCCCTATGGGACAGAGCTCCTACAATGAGCAGTTCTTC.

V and J are TRBV5-1 and TRBJ2-1, with D maybe TRBD2 (6 bases). CDR1 is SGHRS and CDR2 is YFSETQ in the germline V gene. This CDR3 is built from 15 residues. V lost 0 bases and J 8 bases, leaving 15 bases between the germline ends. The CDR3 region is CASSLDLGGADEQFF. The CDR3 DNA follows: TGCGCCAGCAGCTTGGATTTAGGCGGGGCGGATGAGCAGTTCTTC.

The rearrangement links TRBV6-5 to TRBJ1-6, with 9 positions matching TRBD1. CDR1 is MNHEY and CDR2 is SVGAGI in the germline V gene. This CDR3 contains 15 residues. V gave up 5 bases and J gave up 9 bases; unmatched junction bases: 8. The CDR3 DNA sequence: TGTGCCAGCAGTATTAGGACAGGGGTTGGTTCACCCCTCCACTTT. This translates into CASSIRTGVGSPLHF.

The chain carries TRBV7-9 and TRBJ2-7; D perhaps matches TRBD2 (6 bases). Deletions cut 4 bases from V and 5 bases from J, with 15 bases between. This CDR3 has 14 residues. The germline V gene has CDR1 SEHNR and CDR2 FQNEAQ (reference sequence). This CDR3 is CASSSGLTPHEQYF. DNA of the CDR3: TGTGCCAGCAGCTCGGGACTGACCCCCCACGAGCAGTACTTC.

The genes are TRBV27 and TRBJ1-5; 9 bases match TRBD1. CDR3 length: 13 residues. CDR1 and CDR2 from the germline V gene are MNHEY and SMNVEV (reference sequence). CDR3 sequence (DNA): TGTGAGAACAGGGGGCTGGGCAATCAGCCCCAGCATTTT. Translated, it gives CENRGLGNQPQHF.

There are a few counts of this clone. The chain has TRBV6-4 and TRBJ2-2; 9 bases map to TRBD2. The V and J ends lost 11 bases and 1 base, in that order; junction bases with no gene match: 11. The germline gives CDR1 MRHNA, CDR2 SNTAGT. The CDR3 is 16 amino acids. The CDR3: CAVGAGGSLNTGELFF. In DNA form, the CDR3 reads TGTGCCGTGGGGGCGGGAGGGTCTCTGAACACCGGGGAGCTGTTTTTT.

The chain recombines TRBV6-2 or TRBV6-3 with TRBJ2-7; D is unclear. The V gene lost 0 bases and the J gene lost 4 bases, with 7 bases spanning the gap. From germline, CDR1 is MNHEY and CDR2 SVGEGT. The CDR3 is 13 amino acids. The CDR3 protein is CASSYSRNYEQYF. The CDR3 DNA sequence: TGTGCCAGCAGTTACTCGAGAAATTACGAGCAGTACTTC.

The chain links TRBV28 to TRBJ1-5, with TRBD1 matching 10 bases. This CDR3 contains 15 residues. V trimming: 6 bases; J trimming: 7 bases; junction bases outside the gene matches: 9. The V gene's germline CDR1 is MDHEN and CDR2 SYDVKM. In nucleotides, the CDR3 is TGTGCCAGCAGGACGACAGGGGGCCTTTCGCAGCCCCAGCATTTT. The encoded protein is CASRTTGGLSQPQHF.

The chain combines TRBV10-3 with TRBJ1-6; possible D gene TRBD1, 5 bases. The CDR3 extends over 15 amino acids. Germline CDR1 ENHRY, CDR2 SYGVKD. The germline V and J ends were trimmed by 0 bases and 6 bases, with 9 bases remaining between them. The CDR3 DNA reads as TGTGCCATCAGTGAGTCGCAAGGGGCTAATTCACCCCTCCACTTT. Amino acids: CAISESQGANSPLHF.